These 16 T cell receptor beta chains were all obtained from the same sample, sequenced in a study of blood T cell repertoires in COVID-19. Sequencing used immunoSEQ multiplex PCR; TCRdb keeps in-frame clones, though not all of them. Of tens of thousands of clones listed, roughly 80% were seen once; the top ten hold around 6%. The material sequenced was peripheral blood. These TCRs come from a woman aged 45-59 years with active or convalescent COVID-19.

This chain joins TRBV30 and TRBJ2-1, with unresolved D. The germline CDR1 and CDR2 sequences are GTSNPN and SVGIG (reference sequence). V lost 0 bases and J 9 bases, leaving 12 bases between the germline ends. The CDR3 extends over 13 amino acids. This CDR3 reads CAWSVHDFSEQFF. Here the CDR3 DNA reads TGTGCCTGGAGTGTACACGACTTCAGTGAGCAGTTCTTC.

This chain connects TRBV4-1 to TRBJ2-2; TRBD2 agrees at 8 bases. Germline V gene data show CDR1 as MGHRA and CDR2 as YSYEKL. The J segment lost 1 base and the V segment lost 4 bases, leaving 8 bases of the junction unmatched. CDR3 length: 17 residues. CDR3 nucleotide sequence: TGCGCCAGCAGCCGAGCGGGGGACTACCTGAACACCGGGGAGCTGTTTTTT. Amino acid sequence: CASSRAGDYLNTGELFF.

This chain joins TRBV30 and TRBJ1-1, with D possibly matching TRBD1 (6 bases). The germline V and J ends were trimmed by 3 bases and 1 base, with 18 bases remaining between them. The CDR3 runs 16 residues. Germline V gene data show CDR1 as GTSNPN and CDR2 as SVGIG (reference sequence). The CDR3 nucleotides are TGTGCCTGGAGCGAAACCCCCGGGACACCGAACACTGAAGCTTTCTTT. Translating it yields CAWSETPGTPNTEAFF. The full variable domain, completed using reference TRBV30 and TRBJ1-1, is SQTIHQWPATLVQPVGSPLSLECTVEGTSNPNLYWYRQAAGRGLQLLFYSVGIGQISSEVPQNLSASRPQDRQFILSSKKLLLSDSGFYLCAWSETPGTPNTEAFFGQGTRLTVV.

In nucleotides, the CDR3 is TGTGCCAGCAGCCAGCGACGGGGGAGCTCACCCCTCCACTTT. Residues: CASSQRRGSSPLHF. The J gene is TRBJ1-6, the V gene TRBV14, with a tentative D call TRBD1 (5 bases). The germline gives CDR1 SGHDN, CDR2 FVKESK. The V gene lost 3 bases and the J gene lost 10 bases, with 13 bases spanning the gap. This CDR3 has 14 amino acids.

The chain recombines TRBV6-6 with TRBJ1-1; 8 bases map to TRBD1. There are 14 residues in the CDR3. V lost 2 bases and J lost 5; bases outside the gene matches: 4. CDR1 MNHNY and CDR2 SVGAGI come from the germline V gene (reference sequence). This chain's CDR3 is CASSYQGAHTEAFF. In nucleotides, the CDR3 is TGTGCCAGCAGTTACCAGGGGGCACATACTGAAGCTTTCTTT.

Only one count was recorded for this clone. J is TRBJ2-2 and V is TRBV5-4, with no clear D. Trimming took 1 base from V and 1 from J, leaving 5 bases between them. Germline CDR1 SGHNT, CDR2 YYREEE (reference sequence). This CDR3 is 14 amino acids long. This CDR3 reads CASSLTQNTGELFF. The CDR3 DNA reads TGTGCCAGCAGCTTGACACAGAACACCGGGGAGCTGTTTTTT.

This chain links TRBV3-1 (or the pseudogene TRBV3-2) with TRBJ1-1; D is perhaps TRBD1 (6 bases). The CDR3 has 11 amino acids. Germline CDR1 reads LGHDT; CDR2 reads YNNKEL (reference sequence). The ends were cut back, 3 bases at V and 8 bases at J, with 7 bases in the middle. The CDR3 bases are TGTGCCAGCAGCCATGGGACAGAAGCTTTCTTT. Translated, it gives CASSHGTEAFF.

This chain joins TRBV2 and TRBJ2-5; D unclear. Per germline, CDR1 SNHLY and CDR2 FYNNEI. This CDR3 has 11 amino acids. Trimming took off 5 bases at V and 1 base at J, with 2 bases between the two ends. The CDR3 protein is CASSLQETQYF. CDR3 bases: TGTGCCAGCAGTCTCCAAGAGACCCAGTACTTC.

The V call is TRBV10-3, the J call TRBJ1-2; 9 bases fit TRBD1. CDR1 ENHRY and CDR2 SYGVKD come from the germline V gene. Trimming cost V 8 bases and J 2 bases; bases outside gene matches: 6. CDR3 length: 14 residues. The CDR3 spells CAIEGQGKNYGYTF. The DNA for the CDR3 is TGTGCCATCGAGGGACAGGGAAAGAACTATGGCTACACCTTC.

This clone is deemed medium-sized. The chain links TRBV6-2 or TRBV6-3 to TRBJ2-1; possible D gene TRBD1, 5 bases. Per germline, CDR1 MNHEY and CDR2 SVGEGT. The V end was cut by 2 bases, the J end by 2 bases, with 13 bases between. This CDR3 has 16 residues. CDR3 residues: CASSYGGQGPYNEQFF. CDR3 coding DNA: TGTGCCAGCAGTTACGGCGGCCAGGGCCCCTACAATGAGCAGTTCTTC.

The chain couples TRBV4-2 to TRBJ1-3, with TRBD1 matching over 10 bases. The V gene's germline CDR1 is LGHNA and CDR2 YNFKEQ. CDR3 length: 16 residues. V shed 3 bases, J shed 2 bases, and the junction held 4 bases outside the gene matches. CDR3: CASSHGQGGPGNTIYF. In DNA, the CDR3 is TGTGCCAGCAGCCATGGACAGGGGGGACCTGGAAACACCATATATTTT.

In this sample, this clone turned up many times. V and J are TRBV5-5 and TRBJ1-5; the D gene is possibly TRBD1 (5 bases). The germline V gene has CDR1 SGHKS and CDR2 YYEKEE (reference sequence). The CDR3 consists of 13 residues. With 1 base removed from V and 5 bases from J, the gap between germline ends came to 7 bases. As DNA, the CDR3 is TGTGCCAGCAGCTTGTGGGGGGATCAGCCCCAGCATTTT. Translating gives CASSLWGDQPQHF.

The chain carries TRBV2 and TRBJ1-6; weak D call: TRBD1 (6 bases). Trimming took off 6 bases at V and 7 bases at J, with 13 bases between the two ends. Germline lookup yields CDR1 SNHLY and CDR2 FYNNEI. The CDR3 has 14 amino acids. CDR3 DNA: TGTGCCAGCAGCGCGACAAGGGGGAATTCACCCCTCCACTTT. Translated: CASSATRGNSPLHF.

The J gene is TRBJ1-1, the V gene TRBV18; no clear D. The V gene's germline CDR1 is KGHSH and CDR2 LQKENI. The CDR3 sequence is 13 residues long. V was trimmed by 3 bases and J by 0 bases, leaving 5 bases between them. CDR3 protein: CASSPIVNTEAFF. The CDR3 region has the DNA TGTGCCAGCTCACCTATAGTGAACACTGAAGCTTTCTTT. Full variable domain (outside the CDR3, taken from reference TRBV18 and TRBJ1-1): NAGVMQNPRHLVRRRGQEARLRCSPMKGHSHVYWYRQLPEEGLKFMVYLQKENIIDESGMPKERFSAEFPKEGPSILRIQQVVRGDSAAYFCASSPIVNTEAFFGQGTRLTVV.

This clone appeared many times. The rearrangement joins TRBV27 to TRBJ1-5; D gene ambiguous. The germline V and J ends were trimmed by 1 base and 3 bases, with 13 bases remaining between them. This CDR3 has 16 amino acids. The germline gives CDR1 MNHEY, CDR2 SMNVEV (reference sequence). The CDR3 here is CASSLFGSGNNQPQHF. The CDR3 region has the DNA TGTGCCAGCAGTTTATTTGGGTCCGGGAACAATCAGCCCCAGCATTTT.

This clone was counted a single time. The chain has TRBV10-3 and TRBJ2-5; a possible D gene is TRBD1 (6 bases). CDR3 size: 16 residues. The germline CDR1 and CDR2 sequences are ENHRY and SYGVKD. With 5 bases removed from V and 5 bases from J, the gap between germline ends came to 21 bases. The CDR3 protein is CAISKKSGVRAETQYF. Written as DNA, the CDR3 is TGTGCCATCAGTAAGAAGTCAGGGGTTCGGGCGGAGACCCAGTACTTC.